Listed below are T cell receptor beta chains from one sample, sequenced in a study of blood T cell repertoires in COVID-19. Profiling relied on immunoSEQ multiplex PCR, and the TCRdb table lists in-frame clones only, not all of them. The table has about 170,000 clones, around 92% seen once. Sequenced: peripheral blood. All receptors derive from a young man with COVID-19, enrolled during active disease. Both conserved end residues are part of each CDR3. D genes are given only for firm matches. Size is omitted from some rows. Given values are once, few, many or a class for expanded clones.

d_call | clone_size | cdr3_length | j_call | v_call | cdr3_nt | cdr3_aa
TRBD1 | . | 15 | TRBJ2-3 | TRBV24-1 | TGTGCCACCAGTGAGGGACAGGGGGACACAGATACGCAGTATTTT | CATSEGQGDTDTQYF
TRBD1 | . | 16 | TRBJ2-1 | TRBV11-2 | TGTGCCAGCAGCCTTCCGTCCGGGACAGGGACCAATGAGCAGTTCTTC | CASSLPSGTGTNEQFF
. | . | 16 | TRBJ1-1 | TRBV18 | TGTGCCAGCTCACCCCCGAGCCTGGGACAGAACACTGAAGCTTTCTTT | CASSPPSLGQNTEAFF
. | . | 13 | TRBJ2-1 | TRBV29-1 | TGCAGCGGCGGGGTAAGCTCCTACAATGAGCAGTTCTTC | CSGGVSSYNEQFF
TRBD1 | . | 15 | TRBJ1-2 | TRBV28 | TGTGCCAGCAGACCGCAAGGGGAGACAGGGTATGGCTACACCTTC | CASRPQGETGYGYTF
. | . | 14 | TRBJ1-1 | TRBV6-2/TRBV6-3 | TGTGCCAGCAGTTTAACCCAGGGGAACACTGAAGCTTTCTTT | CASSLTQGNTEAFF
. | . | 15 | TRBJ1-6 | TRBV4-2 | TGTGCCAGCAGCCAAGGCGGGGGATTGGATTCACCCCTCCACTTT | CASSQGGGLDSPLHF
TRBD1 | few | 15 | TRBJ2-1 | TRBV28 | TGTGCCAGCAGTCCCGGACAGGGGGCGAGGAATGAGCAGTTCTTC | CASSPGQGARNEQFF
. | . | 11 | TRBJ2-1 | TRBV12-3/TRBV12-4 | TGTGCCAGCACCCTACTAGGGCAGCAGTTCTTC | CASTLLGQQFF
. | . | 16 | TRBJ1-2 | TRBV7-9 | TGTGCCAGCAGCTTAGACGGGAGCCTGGATGTCTATGGCTACACCTTC | CASSLDGSLDVYGYTF
TRBD1 | . | 13 | TRBJ1-1 | TRBV10-3 | TGTGCCATCAGTGGGACAGGTGGGACTGAAGCTTTCTTT | CAISGTGGTEAFF
. | . | 15 | TRBJ2-7 | TRBV9 | TGTGCCAGCAGCGTAGGTGGAGGCATCGGGGGCGAGCAGTACTTC | CASSVGGGIGGEQYF
TRBD1 | . | 17 | TRBJ1-6 | TRBV30 | TGTGCCTGGAGTTCAGTGGGGCCGGGCAGGGGGAATTCACCCCTCCACTTT | CAWSSVGPGRGNSPLHF
TRBD1 | once | 15 | TRBJ2-1 | TRBV6-5 | TGTGCCAGCAGGGAGACAGGGAGCTCCTACAATGAGCAGTTCTTC | CASRETGSSYNEQFF
TRBD2 | once | 16 | TRBJ2-1 | TRBV7-2 | TGTGCCAGCAGCTTGGGGGGGACTAGCGGGAGAAATGAGCAGTTCTTC | CASSLGGTSGRNEQFF
TRBD1 | . | 16 | TRBJ2-5 | TRBV19 | TGTGCCAGTAGTCCCGGAGGGACAGGGGGTATCGAGACCCAGTACTTC | CASSPGGTGGIETQYF
TRBD1 | . | 15 | TRBJ2-7 | TRBV28 | TGTGCCAGCAGTGCCTCGGGACAGTCGTTCTACGAGCAGTACTTC | CASSASGQSFYEQYF
. | once | 16 | TRBJ2-5 | TRBV4-3 | TGCGCCAGCAGCCAAGGGGGAGGTGGGGGTTCGGAGACCCAGTACTTC | CASSQGGGGGSETQYF
. | . | 16 | TRBJ2-7 | TRBV7-9 | TGTGCCAGCAGCAGAAAGGGACTGAATGCCTCCTACGAGCAGTACTTC | CASSRKGLNASYEQYF
. | once | 14 | TRBJ2-3 | TRBV2 | TGTGCCAGCAGTGCCCAGGGTCCGGCAGATACGCAGTATTTT | CASSAQGPADTQYF
TRBD1 | . | 15 | TRBJ1-2 | TRBV5-6 | TGTGCCAGCAGCTTTCCGGGACAGGGGGCGCATGGCTACACCTTC | CASSFPGQGAHGYTF
. | few | 12 | TRBJ1-1 | TRBV28 | TGTGCCAGCAGTTTGCCAGGGGCAGAAGCTTTCTTT | CASSLPGAEAFF
. | . | 14 | TRBJ1-1 | TRBV10-3 | TGTGCCATCAGTGAGTCTACAGGGAACACTGAAGCTTTCTTT | CAISESTGNTEAFF
. | once | 15 | TRBJ2-3 | TRBV6-6 | TGTGCCAGCAGCTCCGGACCGCCGGGGACAGATACGCAGTATTTT | CASSSGPPGTDTQYF
. | once | 14 | TRBJ2-5 | TRBV5-1 | TGCGCCAGCAGCTTGCTCCCCCCCGGGGAGACCCAGTACTTC | CASSLLPPGETQYF
. | . | 14 | TRBJ2-3 | TRBV14 | TGTGCCAGCAGCCCTATACAGGGATCAGATACGCAGTATTTT | CASSPIQGSDTQYF
TRBD1 | . | 18 | TRBJ1-1 | TRBV9 | TGTGCCAGCAGCGAACACGAGGGGACAGGGAGCATTTTGCGGGAAGCTTTCTTT | CASSEHEGTGSILREAFF
. | . | 15 | TRBJ2-7 | TRBV29-1 | TGCAGCGTTGAAGAGAAATGGGAGCAGTCCTACGAGCAGTACTTC | CSVEEKWEQSYEQYF
. | . | 13 | TRBJ1-2 | TRBV9 | TGTGCCAGCAGCGTAGGGGCAGTCAATGGCTACACCTTC | CASSVGAVNGYTF
TRBD2 | . | 15 | TRBJ2-7 | TRBV19 | TGTGCCAGTCAGCGTACTAGCGGGGTTTCCTACGAGCAGTACTTC | CASQRTSGVSYEQYF
. | . | 14 | TRBJ1-2 | TRBV28 | TGTGCCAGCAGTTTGCCCGGGAGGGGCTATGGCTACACCTTC | CASSLPGRGYGYTF
TRBD2 | . | 17 | TRBJ2-4 | TRBV5-4 | TGTGCCAGCAGCCTAGGGACTAGCGGGAGGGGTAAAAACATTCAGTACTTC | CASSLGTSGRGKNIQYF
TRBD2 | . | 19 | TRBJ2-1 | TRBV3-1/TRBV3-2 | TGTGCCAGCAGCTCGACTAGCGGAGACCAGAGGGGATCCTACAATGAGCAGTTCTTC | CASSSTSGDQRGSYNEQFF
. | many | 14 | TRBJ2-7 | TRBV6-5 | TGTGCCAGCAGTTACTGGCACCAGGGAGGCGAGCAGTACTTC | CASSYWHQGGEQYF
TRBD2 | . | 15 | TRBJ2-1 | TRBV19 | TGTGCCAGTAGTATAGCCAGCGGGGGTTTCAATGAGCAGTTCTTC | CASSIASGGFNEQFF
TRBD1 | . | 16 | TRBJ1-5 | TRBV7-9 | TGTGCCAGCAGCGTTGGGACAGCTTTTAGCAATCAGCCCCAGCATTTT | CASSVGTAFSNQPQHF
TRBD1 | . | 12 | TRBJ2-7 | TRBV7-9 | TGTGCCAGCGGGACAGCCTCCTACGAGCAGTACTTC | CASGTASYEQYF
. | . | 15 | TRBJ1-3 | TRBV9 | TGTGCCAGCAGCGTGAATTCAGGGGCTGGAAACACCATATATTTT | CASSVNSGAGNTIYF
. | . | 17 | TRBJ2-2 | TRBV7-3 | TGTGCCAGCAGCCCACGGACACCCCTCCGGGACACCGGGGAGCTGTTTTTT | CASSPRTPLRDTGELFF
. | once | 15 | TRBJ2-2 | TRBV5-4 | TGTGCCAGCAGCTTTGAAGGGGTTGACACCGGGGAGCTGTTTTTT | CASSFEGVDTGELFF
TRBD1 | . | 14 | TRBJ1-5 | TRBV7-2 | TGTGCCAGCAGCTTAGGACAGGGAGATCAGCCCCAGCATTTT | CASSLGQGDQPQHF
. | . | 15 | TRBJ2-1 | TRBV19 | TGTGCCAGTAGTATAGGAAAAGGGAGCAACAATGAGCAGTTCTTC | CASSIGKGSNNEQFF